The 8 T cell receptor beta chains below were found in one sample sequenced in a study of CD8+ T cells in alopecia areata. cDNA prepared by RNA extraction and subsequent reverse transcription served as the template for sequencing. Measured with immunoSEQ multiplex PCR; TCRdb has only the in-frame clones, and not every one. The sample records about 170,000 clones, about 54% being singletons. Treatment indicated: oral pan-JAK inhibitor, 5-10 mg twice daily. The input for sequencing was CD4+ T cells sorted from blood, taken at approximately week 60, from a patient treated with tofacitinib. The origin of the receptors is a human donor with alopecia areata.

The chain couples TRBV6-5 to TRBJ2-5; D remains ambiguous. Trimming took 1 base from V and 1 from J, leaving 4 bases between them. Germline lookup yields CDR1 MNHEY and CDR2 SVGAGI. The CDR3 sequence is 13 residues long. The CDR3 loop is CASSYFIQETQYF. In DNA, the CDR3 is TGTGCCAGCAGTTACTTCATCCAAGAGACCCAGTACTTC.

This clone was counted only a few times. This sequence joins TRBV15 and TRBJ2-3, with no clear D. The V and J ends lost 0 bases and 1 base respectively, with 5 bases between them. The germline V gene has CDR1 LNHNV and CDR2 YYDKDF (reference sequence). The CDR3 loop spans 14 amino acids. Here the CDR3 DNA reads TGTGCCACCAGCAGAGATGCGGGCACAGATACGCAGTATTTT. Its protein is CATSRDAGTDTQYF.

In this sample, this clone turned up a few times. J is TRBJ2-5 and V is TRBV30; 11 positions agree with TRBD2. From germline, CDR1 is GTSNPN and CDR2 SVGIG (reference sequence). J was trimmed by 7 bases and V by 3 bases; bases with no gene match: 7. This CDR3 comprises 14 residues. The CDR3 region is CAWSLAGGRRTQYF. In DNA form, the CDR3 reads TGTGCCTGGAGCTTAGCGGGGGGGCGGAGGACCCAGTACTTC.

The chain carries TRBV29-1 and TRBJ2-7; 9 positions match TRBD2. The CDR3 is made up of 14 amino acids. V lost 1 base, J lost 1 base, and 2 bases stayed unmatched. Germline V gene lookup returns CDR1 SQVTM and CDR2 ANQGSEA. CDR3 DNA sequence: TGCAGCGTTGAAGGGACTAGCGCTTCCTACGAGCAGTACTTC. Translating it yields CSVEGTSASYEQYF.

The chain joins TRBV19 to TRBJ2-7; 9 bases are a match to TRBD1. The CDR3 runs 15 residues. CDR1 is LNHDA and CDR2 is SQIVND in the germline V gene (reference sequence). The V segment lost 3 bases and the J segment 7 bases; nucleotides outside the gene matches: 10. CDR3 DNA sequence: TGTGCCAGTAGTATGGCGGGACAGGGACCTTATGAGCAGTACTTC. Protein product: CASSMAGQGPYEQYF.

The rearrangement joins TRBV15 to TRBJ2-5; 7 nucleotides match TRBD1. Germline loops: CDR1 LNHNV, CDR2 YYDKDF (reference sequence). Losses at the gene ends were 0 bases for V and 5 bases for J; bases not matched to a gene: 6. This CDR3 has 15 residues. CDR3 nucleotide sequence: TGTGCCACCAGCAGAGACAGGGGGTATGGGGAGACCCAGTACTTC. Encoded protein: CATSRDRGYGETQYF.

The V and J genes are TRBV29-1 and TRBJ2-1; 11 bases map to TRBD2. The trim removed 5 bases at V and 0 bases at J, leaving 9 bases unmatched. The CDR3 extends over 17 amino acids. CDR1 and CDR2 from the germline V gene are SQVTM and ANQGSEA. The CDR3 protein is CSVLTSGVFSSYNEQFF. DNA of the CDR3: TGCAGCGTTTTGACTAGCGGGGTCTTCAGCTCCTACAATGAGCAGTTCTTC.

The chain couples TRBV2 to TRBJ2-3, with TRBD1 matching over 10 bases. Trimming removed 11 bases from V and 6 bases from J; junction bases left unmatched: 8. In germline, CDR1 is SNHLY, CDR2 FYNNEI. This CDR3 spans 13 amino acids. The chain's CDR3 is CAGGTGVWDTQYF. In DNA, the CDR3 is TGTGCCGGTGGGACAGGGGTCTGGGATACGCAGTATTTT. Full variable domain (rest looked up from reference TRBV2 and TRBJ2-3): EPEVTQTPSHQVTQMGQEVILRCVPISNHLYFYWYRQILGQKVEFLVSFYNNEISEKSEIFDDQFSVERPDGSNFTLKIRSTKLEDSAMYFCAGGTGVWDTQYFGPGTRLTVL.